One T cell receptor (beta chain) is described in this entry. Its antigen is not known. Since the CDR3 does not end with the conserved phenylalanine or tryptophan, this likely comes from a read error. This sample is drawn from a study of cytomegalovirus exposure and HLA in healthy donors. Trimming took off 5 bases at V and 1 base at J, with 8 bases between the two ends. The CDR3 runs to 13 residues. CDR1 is MNHEY and CDR2 is SMNVEV in the germline V gene (reference sequence). The PCR employed 60 Vbeta primers together with 13 Jbeta primers. Sequenced by immunoSEQ multiplex PCR; TCRdb stores in-frame clones only, minus some. Found here are approximately 180,000 clones; the top ten clones hold approximately 6.5%. Findings of the study overall: Presence/absence analysis assumed near-uniform sequencing depth across donors.

This TCR derives from a man younger than 40 in good health and CMV-seronegative. The sequenced sample was PBMCs. This sequence joins TRBV27 and TRBJ1-1, with D possibly being TRBD1 (6 bases). The CDR3 nucleotides are TGTGCCAGCAGTCAGGGACAGAACACTGAAGCTTTCCTT. Protein: CASSQGQNTEAFL.